This T cell receptor (beta chain) originates from a study of CD8+ T cells in alopecia areata. Looking at the study overall: Each of the treated patients was given oral tofacitinib, 5 to 10 mg twice daily, for moderate-to-severe alopecia areata.

Indicated treatment: oral pan-JAK inhibitor, 5-10 mg twice daily. cDNA reverse transcribed from extracted RNA served as the sequencing template. Libraries were prepared by immunoSEQ multiplex PCR; TCRdb keeps only in-frame clonotypes and omits some of them. The sample carries 150,000 to 250,000 clones, roughly 60% recorded once. CDR1 is SGHRS and CDR2 is YFSETQ in the germline V gene. With 4 bases removed from V and 2 bases from J, the gap between germline ends came to 10 bases. The CDR3 has 14 residues. This clonotype was sampled from a human donor with alopecia areata. The chain recombines TRBV5-1 with TRBJ2-1; D perhaps matches TRBD2 (6 bases). The sequencing here drew on CD4+ T cells sorted from blood, taken at week 24, from a patient treated with tofacitinib. The CDR3 protein is CASSGASAYNEQFF. In DNA, the CDR3 is TGCGCCAGCAGCGGGGCTAGCGCCTACAATGAGCAGTTCTTC.